The clone carrying this TCR beta chain was seen only a few times. Its specificity is unknown. Graft-derived tissue was subjected to processing to liberate intraepithelial and lamina propria lymphocytes. These data originate in a study of graft-versus-host responses after intestinal transplantation. Study context: Multivisceral, liver-intestinal, or isolated intestinal grafts were transplanted into recipients. The study gave all recipients anti-thymocyte globulin induction, then tacrolimus and steroids for two to three years. Points from the study as a whole: Some patients had graft-donor T cell macrochimerism. In their allografts, the ratios of graft-versus-host to host-versus-graft T cell clones were high. GvH clones detected in recipient marrow included some appearing first in ileum or blood.

Sequencing used immunoSEQ multiplex PCR; TCRdb keeps in-frame clones, though not all of them. This sample has approximately 15,000 clones, with approximately 80% found just once. CDR1 is LNHNV and CDR2 is YYDKDF in the germline V gene (reference sequence). The CDR3 consists of 13 residues. The V end lost 5 bases, the J end lost 4 bases, and 9 bases lay between the germline ends. This sequence was found in a human patient who received an intestinal transplant, so some T cells may come from the graft donor. The V gene is TRBV15, the J gene TRBJ2-1; D ambiguous. The material was ileum tissue, obtained roughly 110 days after intestinal transplant. Here the CDR3 reads CATSDGRYNEQFF. CDR3 sequence (DNA): TGTGCCACCAGCGATGGACGGTACAATGAGCAGTTCTTC.